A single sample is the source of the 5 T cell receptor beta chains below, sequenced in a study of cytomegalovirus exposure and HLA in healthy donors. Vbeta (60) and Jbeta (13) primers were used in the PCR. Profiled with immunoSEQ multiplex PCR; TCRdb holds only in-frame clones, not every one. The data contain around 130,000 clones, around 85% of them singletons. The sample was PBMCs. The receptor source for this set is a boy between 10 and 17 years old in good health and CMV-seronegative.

Here the CDR3 reads CASSTTVPGANVLTF. Written as DNA, the CDR3 is TGTGCCAGCAGCACCACGGTCCCTGGGGCCAACGTCCTGACTTTC. The chain combines TRBV5-4 with TRBJ2-6, with D uncertain. This CDR3 is built from 15 residues. V lost 4 bases to trimming and J lost 2 bases, with 10 bases between them. Looked up from germline, CDR1 is SGHNT and CDR2 is YYREEE (reference sequence).

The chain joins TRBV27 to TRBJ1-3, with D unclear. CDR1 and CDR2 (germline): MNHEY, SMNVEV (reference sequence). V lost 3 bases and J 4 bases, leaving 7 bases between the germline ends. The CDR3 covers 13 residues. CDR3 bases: TGTGCCAGCAGTTTGTACAACGGAAACACCATATATTTT. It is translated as CASSLYNGNTIYF.

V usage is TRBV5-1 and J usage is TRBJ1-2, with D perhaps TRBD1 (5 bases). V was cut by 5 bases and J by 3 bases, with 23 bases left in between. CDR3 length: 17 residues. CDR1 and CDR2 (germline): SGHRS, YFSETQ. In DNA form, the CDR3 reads TGCGCCAGCAGGCTGATTCCAGGGAAGCTCTCTGACTATGGCTACACCTTC. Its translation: CASRLIPGKLSDYGYTF.

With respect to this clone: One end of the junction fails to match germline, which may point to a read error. The CDR3 spells CASREDRGINEQYF. The CDR3 bases are TGTGCCAGCAGGGAAGACAGGGGAATCAACGAGCAGTACTTC. This rearrangement joins TRBV2 to TRBJ2-7; 8 positions agree with TRBD1. This CDR3 is built from 14 residues. CDR1 SNHLY and CDR2 FYNNEI come from the germline V gene.

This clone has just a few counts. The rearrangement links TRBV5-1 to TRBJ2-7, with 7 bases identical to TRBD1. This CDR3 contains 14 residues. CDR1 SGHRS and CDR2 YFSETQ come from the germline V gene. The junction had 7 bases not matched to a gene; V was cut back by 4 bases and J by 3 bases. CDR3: CASSPGTAYYEQYF. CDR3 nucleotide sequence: TGCGCCAGCAGCCCGGGGACAGCCTACTACGAGCAGTACTTC.